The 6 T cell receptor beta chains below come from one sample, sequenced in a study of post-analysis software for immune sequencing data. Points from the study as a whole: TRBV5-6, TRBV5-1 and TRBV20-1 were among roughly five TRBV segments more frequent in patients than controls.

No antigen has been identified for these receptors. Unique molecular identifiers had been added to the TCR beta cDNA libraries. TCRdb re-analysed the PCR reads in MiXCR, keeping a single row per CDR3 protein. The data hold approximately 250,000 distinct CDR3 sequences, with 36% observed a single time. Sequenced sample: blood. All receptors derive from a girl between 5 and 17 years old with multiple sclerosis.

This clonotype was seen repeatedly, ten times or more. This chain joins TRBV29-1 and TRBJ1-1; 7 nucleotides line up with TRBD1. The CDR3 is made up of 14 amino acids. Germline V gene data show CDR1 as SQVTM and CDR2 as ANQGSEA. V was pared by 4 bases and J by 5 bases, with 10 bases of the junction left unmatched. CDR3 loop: CSVGERGQRTEAFF. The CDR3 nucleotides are TGCAGCGTTGGGGAAAGGGGGCAGAGGACTGAAGCTTTCTTT.

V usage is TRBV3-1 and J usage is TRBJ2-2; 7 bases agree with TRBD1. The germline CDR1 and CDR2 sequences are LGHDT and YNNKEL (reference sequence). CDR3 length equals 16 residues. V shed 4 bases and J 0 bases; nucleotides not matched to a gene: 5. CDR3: CASSPGQLANTGELFF. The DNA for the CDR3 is TGTGCCAGCAGCCCGGGACAGCTAGCGAACACCGGGGAGCTGTTTTTT.

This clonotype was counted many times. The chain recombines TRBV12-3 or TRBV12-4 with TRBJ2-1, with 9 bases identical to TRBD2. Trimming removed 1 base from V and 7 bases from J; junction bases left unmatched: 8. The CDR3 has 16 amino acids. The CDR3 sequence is CASSLEIAGGGNEQFF. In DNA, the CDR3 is TGTGCCAGCAGTTTAGAAATTGCGGGGGGGGGGAATGAGCAGTTCTTC.

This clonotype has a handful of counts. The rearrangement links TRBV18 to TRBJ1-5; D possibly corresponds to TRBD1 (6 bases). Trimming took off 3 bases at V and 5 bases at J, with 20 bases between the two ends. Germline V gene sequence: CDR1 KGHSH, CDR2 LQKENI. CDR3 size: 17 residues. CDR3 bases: TGTGCCAGCTCACCTAGAAGGACAGCCTTAGGGGATCAGCCCCAGCATTTT. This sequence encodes CASSPRRTALGDQPQHF.

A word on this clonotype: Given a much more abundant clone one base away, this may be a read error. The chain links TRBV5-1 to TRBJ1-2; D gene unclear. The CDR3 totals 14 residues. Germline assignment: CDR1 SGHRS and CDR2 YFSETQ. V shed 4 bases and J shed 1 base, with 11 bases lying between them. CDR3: CASSPGVFNYGYTF. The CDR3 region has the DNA TGCGCCAGCAGCCCTGGGGTTTTTAACTATGGCTACACCTTC.

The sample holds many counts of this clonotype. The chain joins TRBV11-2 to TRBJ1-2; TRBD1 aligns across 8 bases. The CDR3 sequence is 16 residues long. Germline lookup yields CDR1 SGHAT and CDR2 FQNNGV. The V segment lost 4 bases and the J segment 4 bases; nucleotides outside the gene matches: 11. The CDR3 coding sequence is TGTGCCAGCAGCTCGACTACCTGGACAGGGTCCTATGGCTACACCTTC. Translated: CASSSTTWTGSYGYTF.